This T cell receptor (beta chain) was observed in a study of control samples from healthy donors and cancer patients. TCRdb keeps only in-frame clones here, not all; method: immunoSEQ multiplex PCR. The table shows around 85,000 clones, with about 89% occurring only once. The germline CDR1 and CDR2 sequences are MNHEY and SVGAGI. This CDR3 contains 15 residues. The V end lost 6 bases, the J end lost 6 bases, and 20 bases lay between the germline ends. The gene calls are TRBV6-5 and TRBJ1-1, with D perhaps TRBD1 (5 bases). The TCR was taken from a woman aged 55 to 70 in good health. The sequencing sample was made of blood. CDR3 in amino acids: CASREHWGVVSEAFF. CDR3 in DNA: TGTGCCAGCAGAGAGCACTGGGGGGTTGTATCTGAAGCTTTCTTT.